This T cell receptor (beta chain) originates from a study of blood T cells in healthy people across ages. In germline, CDR1 is MNHEY, CDR2 SMNVEV (reference sequence). The CDR3 extends over 16 amino acids. Deletions cut 3 bases from V and 3 bases from J, with 15 bases between. This clonotype was seen at least ten times. With a J-beta primer mix and a sample-barcoded 5' primer, a second PCR ran about 7 to 12 cycles. TCRdb re-called the 5' RACE reads with MiXCR, one entry per CDR3 protein. The sample consists of roughly 930,000 distinct CDR3 sequences, roughly 50% of them appearing once. The clonotype originates from a man aged 30 to 39 in good health. This sequence joins TRBV27 and TRBJ2-1; tentatively, D is TRBD2 (7 bases). The sequenced material came from blood. The CDR3 DNA is TGTGCCAGCAGTTTTGGGGGGGGGCCGGGCTACAATGAGCAGTTCTTC. Protein sequence: CASSFGGGPGYNEQFF.